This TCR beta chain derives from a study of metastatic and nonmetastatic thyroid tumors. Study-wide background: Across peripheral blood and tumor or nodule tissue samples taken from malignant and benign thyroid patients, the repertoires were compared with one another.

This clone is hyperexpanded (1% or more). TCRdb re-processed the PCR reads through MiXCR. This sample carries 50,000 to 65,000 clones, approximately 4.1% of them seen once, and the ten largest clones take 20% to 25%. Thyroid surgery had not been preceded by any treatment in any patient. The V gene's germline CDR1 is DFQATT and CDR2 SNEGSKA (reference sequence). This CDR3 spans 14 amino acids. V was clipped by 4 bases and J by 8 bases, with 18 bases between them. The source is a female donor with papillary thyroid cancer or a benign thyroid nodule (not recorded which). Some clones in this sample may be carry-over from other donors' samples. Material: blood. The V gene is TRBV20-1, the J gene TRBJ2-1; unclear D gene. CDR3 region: CSAIPTSLRDEQFF. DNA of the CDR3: TGCAGTGCTATTCCCACAAGCCTAAGGGATGAGCAGTTCTTC.